This T cell receptor (beta chain) was profiled in a study of regulatory T cells in long-lasting Graves disease. Study details: Patients newly diagnosed with Graves' had been on antithyroid drugs for under 3 months. Study-level findings and limits: Persistent Graves' patients showed less TCR diversity than newly diagnosed patients showed.

Concerning this clonotype: Antigen specificity is unknown. Because the CDR3's place on the DNA is in doubt, the DNA is left out and the CDR3 is given as listed by TCRdb.

Time point noted: newly diagnosed GD, antithyroid drugs for less than 3 months. PBMC RNA served as the TCR library source. To make TCR beta libraries, researchers used iRepertoire HTBI primers and Arm-PCR of CDR3 regions. Authors' data handling: Spanning all samples, the identified segments comprised 60 to 80 TRBV and over 13 TRBJ. MiXCR was run by TCRdb on the multiplex PCR reads, yielding one entry per CDR3 protein. The V and J calls were not made by the authors but by TCRdb's processing. The table lists about 330,000 distinct CDR3 sequences, about 17% of them singletons. The CDR3 adds up to 20 amino acids, both ends counted. Germline V gives CDR1 SGHRS, CDR2 YFSETQ. These sequences were also reported in another study, on T cells in Graves' hyperthyroidism and ophthalmopathy. That investigation notes: In validation, the model predicted ophthalmopathy. These predictions came a median about 6.2 months before onset.

The sample in question was peripheral blood mononuclear cells (PBMCs), obtained at new diagnosis, from a patient treated with antithyroid drugs. The receptor's source is a woman between 18 and 29 years old with Graves disease. This sequence joins TRBV5-1 and TRBJ2-7; TRBD2, the table's D call, was not compared with the DNA. Here the CDR3 reads CASSFYICSARRRAPYEQYF.